This entry is about one T cell receptor beta chain. CDR1 is WNHNN, CDR2 SYGVQD, per germline (reference sequence). The CDR3 length is 11 residues. V dropped 4 bases and J dropped 5 bases, with 4 bases sitting between them. Cohort placement rested on clinical history that participants reported themselves. As processed by the authors: The assay estimated nucleated cells by amplifying reference gene primers. Clones were sequenced by immunoSEQ multiplex PCR, and TCRdb holds only the in-frame ones, with some missing. That table supplies the V and J calls and clone size; D and trimming were determined from the DNA. The sample yields approximately 210,000 clones, roughly three quarters seen once. This sample is part of a study of blood T cell repertoires in COVID-19.

The receptor was derived from a woman aged 45-65 years with acute COVID-19. V usage is TRBV10-1 and J usage is TRBJ2-3; unclear D gene. Sequencing input: PBMCs or T cells enriched from blood (not recorded which). The CDR3 is CASSVKDTQYF. The CDR3 DNA is TGCGCCAGCAGTGTTAAAGATACGCAGTATTTT.